This T cell receptor beta chain was identified during a study of T cells in localized non-small cell lung cancer. Libraries were prepared by immunoSEQ multiplex PCR; TCRdb keeps only in-frame clonotypes and omits some of them. The data show some 1,600 clones, around a fifth seen once. This clone was recorded a few times. With 4 bases clipped from V and 3 bases from J, the junction kept 4 bases outside the gene matches. The CDR3 is 14 residues long. CDR1 and CDR2 (germline): MDHEN, SYDVKM. This chain uses TRBV28 with TRBJ2-7, with TRBD1 matching 9 bases. The sample in question was normal lung tissue next to the tumor, obtained before any cancer treatment. This sequence was found in a woman aged 40-75 years with stage III squamous cell lung carcinoma. The CDR3 nucleotides are TGTGCCAGCAGTTCGACAGGGGGGATCTACGAGCAGTACTTC. This translates into CASSSTGGIYEQYF.